A selection of T cell receptor beta chains follows, all from one sample in a study of cytomegalovirus exposure and HLA in healthy donors. Using immunoSEQ multiplex PCR, the repertoire was profiled, and TCRdb retains in-frame clones only, with some absent. The sample consists of 100,000 or so clones, 13% to 15% of them appearing once. Material for sequencing was PBMCs. These receptors were obtained from a female donor in good health and CMV-seronegative. The CDR3 runs from the conserved cysteine through the conserved F or W. The D gene is left open where the match is weak. Clone size, where shown, is once, few, many, or a class for clones that have expanded.

v_gene	d_gene	abundance	j_gene	CDR3aa	CDR3nt
TRBV7-9	NA	few	TRBJ2-7	CASSPLEGGASSYEQYF	TGTGCCAGCAGCCCCCTCGAGGGGGGGGCCAGCTCCTACGAGCAGTACTTC
TRBV5-4	TRBD1	few	TRBJ1-1	CASSLVGVTGAAGEAFF	TGTGCCAGCAGCTTGGTAGGGGTTACAGGGGCTGCAGGGGAAGCTTTCTTT
TRBV7-9	TRBD2	NA	TRBJ2-3	CASSSSARGDTDTQYF	TGTGCCAGCAGCTCCTCGGCGCGGGGGGATACAGATACGCAGTATTTT
TRBV7-6	TRBD1	NA	TRBJ2-7	CASTPTTGPISYEQYF	TGTGCCAGCACCCCGACGACAGGGCCCATCTCCTACGAGCAGTACTTC
TRBV7-2	NA	few	TRBJ2-6	CASSLAGRAGANVLTF	TGTGCCAGCAGCTTAGCGGGCAGGGCTGGGGCCAACGTCCTGACTTTC
TRBV7-6	NA	NA	TRBJ2-2	CASSLVEVGELFF	TGTGCCAGCAGCTTAGTGGAGGTCGGGGAGCTGTTTTTT
TRBV29-1	NA	NA	TRBJ2-3	CSVLPLVAGTDTQYF	TGCAGCGTTCTTCCATTGGTAGCGGGCACAGATACGCAGTATTTT
TRBV30	TRBD1	NA	TRBJ1-2	CAGTGGTRAGYTF	TGTGCCGGGACAGGGGGCACGAGGGCTGGCTACACCTTC
TRBV6-5	NA	few	TRBJ1-2	CASSYVGAGGYTF	TGTGCCAGCAGTTACGTGGGGGCAGGCGGCTACACCTTC
TRBV5-6	NA	NA	TRBJ2-7	CASSPGRGRYEQYF	TGTGCCAGCAGCCCTGGGAGAGGGAGATACGAGCAGTACTTC
TRBV7-2	TRBD2	NA	TRBJ2-7	CASSLNGRVDEQYF	TGTGCCAGCAGCTTAAACGGGAGGGTAGACGAGCAGTACTTC
TRBV6-5	NA	NA	TRBJ1-1	CASSPLKEVNTEAFF	TGTGCCAGCAGTCCCCTTAAGGAGGTGAACACTGAAGCTTTCTTT
TRBV2	NA	few	TRBJ1-1	CATPGLGSEAFF	TGTGCCACGCCAGGGCTAGGCTCTGAAGCTTTCTTT
TRBV9	NA	NA	TRBJ1-4	CASSLSSTNEKLFF	TGTGCCAGCAGCCTAAGTAGCACTAATGAAAAACTGTTTTTT
TRBV7-2	NA	NA	TRBJ2-7	CASSRRGNEQYF	TGTGCCAGCAGCCGGAGAGGCAACGAGCAGTACTTC
TRBV5-1	NA	NA	TRBJ1-2	CASSLVAVTYGYTF	TGCGCCAGCAGCTTGGTTGCAGTCACCTATGGCTACACCTTC
TRBV12-2	NA	NA	TRBJ1-5	CASRFGQEGNQPQHF	TGTGCAAGTCGCTTTGGACAGGAGGGCAATCAGCCCCAGCATTTT
TRBV27	NA	NA	TRBJ2-1	CASSRDSYNEQFF	TGTGCCAGCAGTCGGGACTCCTACAATGAGCAGTTCTTC
TRBV7-2	TRBD2	NA	TRBJ2-1	CASSPLAGVGNEQFF	TGTGCCAGCAGCCCCCTAGCGGGAGTAGGCAATGAGCAGTTCTTC
TRBV6-6	NA	NA	TRBJ1-2	CATIMQDYGYTF	TGTGCCACCATAATGCAGGACTATGGCTACACCTTC
TRBV23-1	NA	few	TRBJ1-2	CASSQSADIKNGYTF	TGCGCCAGCAGTCAATCGGCGGACATAAAGAATGGCTACACCTTC
TRBV6-5	TRBD1	few	TRBJ2-5	CASSSRQGPQETQYF	TGTGCCAGCAGTTCCAGACAGGGTCCTCAAGAGACCCAGTACTTC
TRBV19	TRBD2	NA	TRBJ2-2	CASSVRLAANTGELFF	TGTGCCAGTAGTGTCCGACTAGCGGCAAACACCGGGGAGCTGTTTTTT
TRBV6-5	NA	NA	TRBJ1-6	CASRPVSYNSPLHF	TGTGCCAGCAGACCAGTCTCCTATAATTCACCCCTCCACTTT
TRBV7-8	NA	few	TRBJ1-2	CASSLAHGGTLYGYTF	TGTGCCAGCAGCTTAGCGCACGGGGGGACGCTCTATGGCTACACCTTC
TRBV23-1	NA	few	TRBJ2-1	CASSQACTGAHRGGHNEQFF	TGCGCCAGCAGTCAGGCGTGCACAGGGGCACACAGGGGAGGACACAATGAGCAGTTCTTC
TRBV7-9	NA	few	TRBJ1-5	CASSLVDTRLSGNQPQHF	TGTGCCAGCAGCTTAGTGGATACTCGTCTAAGCGGCAATCAGCCCCAGCATTTT
TRBV4-2	TRBD2	NA	TRBJ2-2	CASSQDQGVAGEGGELFF	TGTGCCAGCAGCCAAGACCAGGGGGTAGCGGGAGAGGGCGGGGAGCTGTTTTTT
TRBV21-1	NA	few	TRBJ2-3	CASSPGGGAVTDTQYF	TGTGCCAGCAGCCCTGGAGGGGGGGCGGTCACAGATACGCAGTATTTT
TRBV6-1	NA	NA	TRBJ1-1	CASRIGDTEAFF	TGTGCCAGCAGGATAGGGGACACTGAAGCTTTCTTT
TRBV7-2	NA	few	TRBJ2-7	CASSFRRGYYEQYF	TGTGCCAGCAGCTTCAGACGCGGCTACTACGAGCAGTACTTC
TRBV7-3	TRBD2	NA	TRBJ2-3	CASSITHRGSGRADTQYF	TGTGCCAGCAGCATAACCCACCGTGGCAGCGGGAGGGCAGATACGCAGTATTTT
TRBV14	NA	few	TRBJ2-3	CASSQGWTTADTQYF	TGTGCCAGCAGCCAAGGGTGGACTACCGCAGATACGCAGTATTTT
TRBV2	TRBD1	few	TRBJ1-1	CASIPVGGASTEAFF	TGTGCCAGCATTCCGGTAGGGGGCGCGAGCACTGAAGCTTTCTTT
TRBV28	NA	NA	TRBJ1-4	CASSPPRAEKLFF	TGTGCCAGCAGCCCCCCGAGGGCTGAAAAACTGTTTTTT
TRBV7-6	TRBD1	few	TRBJ2-7	CASSFDQGVAYEQYF	TGTGCCAGCAGCTTCGATCAGGGGGTCGCCTACGAGCAGTACTTC
TRBV9	NA	NA	TRBJ1-1	CASSPQVGTEAFF	TGTGCCAGCAGCCCCCAGGTCGGCACTGAAGCTTTCTTT
TRBV5-1	NA	NA	TRBJ1-1	CASRGVENTEAFF	TGCGCCAGCAGAGGGGTTGAGAACACTGAAGCTTTCTTT
TRBV7-9	NA	NA	TRBJ1-3	CASSSLTGNTIYF	TGTGCCAGCAGCTCACTTACTGGAAACACCATATATTTT
TRBV5-6	TRBD1	NA	TRBJ1-1	CASSLVDARGLTEAFF	TGTGCCAGCAGCTTAGTGGACGCCAGGGGGCTTACTGAAGCTTTCTTT
TRBV10-1	TRBD1	NA	TRBJ1-1	CASRGQGDTEAFF	TGCGCCAGCAGAGGACAGGGCGACACTGAAGCTTTCTTT
TRBV11-2	NA	NA	TRBJ1-1	CASSLGGVMNTEAFF	TGTGCCAGCAGCTTAGGGGGGGTCATGAACACTGAAGCTTTCTTT
TRBV30	NA	NA	TRBJ2-3	CAWKHRGSTDTQYF	TGTGCCTGGAAGCATCGGGGGTCCACAGATACGCAGTATTTT
TRBV7-2	NA	few	TRBJ2-7	CASISSGDRGEQYF	TGTGCCAGCATCTCCTCGGGAGATCGGGGCGAGCAGTACTTC
TRBV27	NA	few	TRBJ1-2	CASSFGGTNYGYTF	TGTGCCAGCAGTTTCGGCGGAACTAACTATGGCTACACCTTC
TRBV4-1	TRBD2	few	TRBJ2-3	CASSPQRGLAGGQDTQYF	TGCGCCAGCAGCCCTCAACGGGGACTAGCGGGGGGGCAAGATACGCAGTATTTT
TRBV7-2	TRBD2	few	TRBJ2-7	CASSLASERGSYEQYF	TGTGCCAGCAGCTTAGCATCCGAGCGGGGTTCCTACGAGCAGTACTTC
TRBV7-8	NA	NA	TRBJ1-1	CASSRGNTEAFF	TGTGCCAGCTCCAGGGGGAACACTGAAGCTTTCTTT
TRBV5-1	NA	NA	TRBJ2-3	CASSLGGFSDTQYF	TGCGCCAGCAGCTTGGGAGGGTTCTCAGATACGCAGTATTTT
TRBV7-2	NA	few	TRBJ1-2	CASSSAGTGDYGYTF	TGTGCCAGCAGCTCGGCAGGGACGGGGGACTATGGCTACACCTTC